This T cell receptor beta chain appears in the sequencing data of a study of response to subunit inactivated influenza vaccine. Between the trimmed V and J ends, which lost 0 bases and 3 bases, there was a span of 9 bases. Per the germline V gene, CDR1 is LGHNA and CDR2 is YSLEER. This CDR3 region has 14 residues. MiXCR, run by TCRdb on the RT-PCR reads, gives a single entry per CDR3 protein. The sample has hundreds of thousands of distinct CDR3 sequences, approximately 15% seen once. Study-level findings and limits: T cells newly recruited by each seasonal influenza vaccination are few, the authors suggested.

Notes on this clonotype: Its antigen is undetermined.

The V gene is TRBV4-3, the J gene TRBJ2-7, with no clear D. This TCR came from a man aged 45-65 years who received an inactivated influenza vaccine. The specimen was PBMCs from blood, collected 14 to 15 days before vaccination. In DNA, the CDR3 is TGCGCCAGCAGCCAAGATAGGGCAAACTACGAGCAGTACTTC. Protein: CASSQDRANYEQYF.